One and the same sample provided the 25 T cell receptor beta chains below, sequenced in a study of T cells after yellow fever vaccination. Using its own MiXCR run on the 5' RACE reads, TCRdb lists one record per CDR3 protein. Here the sample spans around 610,000 distinct CDR3 sequences, less than 15% being singletons. Specimen: PBMCs, collected on the day of the yellow fever booster vaccination. The receptors here all came from a man aged 25 to 45 who received the YFV17D yellow fever vaccine.

This clonotype occurred a few times. The J gene is TRBJ2-5, the V gene TRBV16; D may correspond to TRBD1 or TRBD2 (5 bases each). Per germline, CDR1 KGHSY and CDR2 FQNENV. There are 14 residues in the CDR3. V gave up 2 bases and J gave up 6 bases, with 13 bases separating them. DNA of the CDR3: TGTGCCAGCAGCCAAGGGACGGGAAGACAGACCCAGTACTTC. This translates into CASSQGTGRQTQYF.

This rearrangement joins TRBV5-1 to TRBJ2-7, with 9 bases aligning to TRBD2. V shed 0 bases and J 3 bases; nucleotides not matched to a gene: 4. This CDR3 is 15 amino acids long. From germline, CDR1 is SGHRS and CDR2 YFSETQ. The CDR3 DNA is TGCGCCAGCAGCTTGGAACTGACTAGCGGCTACGAGCAGTACTTC. This translates into CASSLELTSGYEQYF.

This clonotype was observed a handful of times. V usage is TRBV7-2 and J usage is TRBJ2-4; a weak D match, TRBD2 (6 bases). Germline CDR1 and CDR2: SGHTA and FQGNSA. This CDR3 is 15 amino acids long. Trimming removed 0 bases from V and 6 bases from J, with 12 bases in between. CDR3 nucleotide sequence: TGTGCCAGCAGCTTAGCGCCGGGAGCGAGAAACATTCAGTACTTC. It translates to CASSLAPGARNIQYF.

This chain joins TRBV12-3 or TRBV12-4 and TRBJ2-3; weak D call: TRBD2 (6 bases). Trimming left V 1 base short and J 2 bases short, with 13 bases between. This CDR3 comprises 16 residues. CDR3 sequence: CASSLGVAELTDTQYF. The CDR3 DNA sequence: TGTGCCAGCAGTTTAGGGGTAGCGGAGCTCACAGATACGCAGTATTTT.

The rearrangement links TRBV20-1 to TRBJ2-1; D perhaps matches TRBD1 (6 bases). V was cut by 3 bases and J by 5 bases, with 23 bases left in between. Per the germline V gene, CDR1 is DFQATT and CDR2 is SNEGSKA (reference sequence). The CDR3 has 17 residues. The CDR3 sequence is CSASPLKGGRADNEQFF. The CDR3 region has the DNA TGCAGTGCTAGTCCACTCAAAGGGGGTCGGGCGGACAATGAGCAGTTCTTC.

This clonotype appeared a few times. This sequence joins TRBV29-1 and TRBJ2-3; 10 bases agree with TRBD2. The CDR3 is 16 amino acids. Germline loops: CDR1 SQVTM, CDR2 ANQGSEA. The junction had 11 bases not matched to a gene; V was cut back by 4 bases and J by 4 bases. The CDR3 nucleotides are TGCAGCGTTGTACCAGGGCTAGCGGGAGCCGCAGATACGCAGTATTTT. Encoded protein: CSVVPGLAGAADTQYF.

This chain's CDR3 is CSARGNGNIQYF. The DNA of the CDR3 is TGCAGTGCCAGGGGGAATGGGAACATTCAGTACTTC. The chain employs TRBV20-1 and TRBJ2-4; 7 bases map to TRBD1. The junction had 6 bases not matched to a gene; V was cut back by 6 bases and J by 7 bases. The CDR3 spans 12 residues. Germline V gives CDR1 DFQATT, CDR2 SNEGSKA (reference sequence).

This clonotype was detected only a few times. V is TRBV12-3 or TRBV12-4 and J is TRBJ2-7; D remains unclear. The CDR3 runs 12 residues. Trimming left V 4 bases short and J 4 bases short, with 8 bases between. This CDR3 is CASSWSLYEQYF. CDR3 nucleotides: TGTGCCAGCAGTTGGTCTCTTTACGAGCAGTACTTC.

The rearrangement uses TRBV9 and TRBJ2-1; 12 bases match TRBD2. V gave up 0 bases and J gave up 8 bases; unmatched junction bases: 6. CDR1 and CDR2 from the germline V gene are SGDLS and YYNGEE. This CDR3 is built from 16 residues. CDR3: CASSVAGLAGIYEQFF. The DNA of the CDR3 is TGTGCCAGCAGCGTAGCCGGACTAGCGGGAATCTATGAGCAGTTCTTC.

This clonotype was seen only a few times. The J gene is TRBJ2-3, the V gene TRBV6-1; maybe TRBD1 (5 bases). The germline CDR1 and CDR2 sequences are MNHNS and SASEGT. CDR3 length: 15 amino acids. V was clipped by 4 bases and J by 0 bases, with 11 bases between them. CDR3 sequence: CASSGGRASTDTQYF. DNA for the CDR3: TGTGCCAGCAGTGGGGGCAGGGCAAGCACAGATACGCAGTATTTT.

The rearrangement links TRBV5-4 to TRBJ2-1; the D gene is possibly TRBD1 (5 bases). Trimming left V 7 bases short and J 5 bases short, with 13 bases between. The germline V gene has CDR1 SGHNT and CDR2 YYREEE (reference sequence). This CDR3 is 13 amino acids long. The CDR3 loop is CASRRKQDNEQFF. CDR3 DNA: TGTGCCAGCCGAAGAAAACAGGACAATGAGCAGTTCTTC.

There are many counts of this clonotype. V is TRBV18 and J is TRBJ2-5; D uncertain. Germline V CDR1 and CDR2: KGHSH, LQKENI. The CDR3 is made up of 11 amino acids. V was clipped by 2 bases and J by 5 bases, with 3 bases between them. DNA for the CDR3: TGTGCCAGCTCACCAGCGGAGACCCAGTACTTC. Protein product: CASSPAETQYF.

This clonotype is a singleton in its sample. The chain couples TRBV6-4 to TRBJ1-1; D gene ambiguous. With 2 bases removed from V and 7 bases from J, the gap between germline ends came to 5 bases. CDR3 length: 11 residues. Per germline, CDR1 MRHNA and CDR2 SNTAGT. This CDR3 is CASSDGLEAFF. The CDR3 coding sequence is TGTGCCAGCAGTGACGGCCTTGAAGCTTTCTTT.

Only one count was recorded for this clonotype. This chain joins TRBV7-9 and TRBJ2-7, with D possibly TRBD2 on 6 matching bases. CDR1 is SEHNR, CDR2 FQNEAQ, per germline (reference sequence). Trimming cost V 3 bases and J 2 bases, with 14 bases left between them. The CDR3 contains 15 residues. The CDR3, as DNA: TGTGCCAGCAGCTTTAACACTGCGGGAACCTACGAGCAGTACTTC. It yields the protein CASSFNTAGTYEQYF.

The table lists this clonotype with a few counts. The chain is built from TRBV5-1 and TRBJ2-1; 7 nucleotides match TRBD2. There are 14 residues in the CDR3. The germline V gene has CDR1 SGHRS and CDR2 YFSETQ. V was clipped by 4 bases and J by 8 bases; unmatched bases: 9. This chain's CDR3 is CASSPGLVVDEQFF. The CDR3 nucleotides are TGCGCCAGCAGCCCCGGACTAGTGGTGGATGAGCAGTTCTTC.

A few counts support this clonotype. This chain links TRBV5-1 with TRBJ2-3; 7 nucleotides agree with TRBD1. Trimming removed 3 bases from V and 5 bases from J; junction bases left unmatched: 9. This CDR3 region has 15 residues. Germline V lookup: CDR1 SGHRS, CDR2 YFSETQ. CDR3 region: CASSWASAGGDTQYF. The CDR3 coding sequence is TGCGCCAGCAGCTGGGCGAGTGCAGGGGGAGATACGCAGTATTTT.

The CDR3 reads CASSTRSGELFF. The CDR3 DNA reads as TGTGCCAGCAGCACCCGCTCCGGGGAGCTGTTTTTT. This chain connects TRBV7-2 to TRBJ2-2; D uncertain. This CDR3 has 12 amino acids. V was clipped by 5 bases and J by 6 bases, with 7 bases between them. CDR1 SGHTA and CDR2 FQGNSA come from the germline V gene.

This clonotype was recorded at least ten times. The chain recombines TRBV5-1 with TRBJ2-7; D is possibly TRBD2 (5 bases). CDR1 and CDR2 from the germline V gene are SGHRS and YFSETQ. Between the trimmed V and J ends, which lost 3 bases and 4 bases, there was a span of 8 bases. The CDR3 runs to 12 residues. CDR3 region: CASSSTRYEQYF. As DNA, the CDR3 is TGCGCCAGCAGCTCAACTAGGTACGAGCAGTACTTC.

The V gene is TRBV7-6, the J gene TRBJ2-7; TRBD1 might be the D (6 bases). Germline lookup yields CDR1 SGHVS and CDR2 FNYEAQ. The ends were cut back, 5 bases at V and 3 bases at J, with 20 bases in the middle. The CDR3 consists of 16 residues. The CDR3 here is CASSPGPPQGYYEQYF. CDR3 DNA: TGTGCCAGCAGCCCAGGCCCTCCACAGGGCTACTACGAGCAGTACTTC. The complete variable domain, with remaining parts taken from reference TRBV7-6 and TRBJ2-7, reads GAGVSQSPRYKVTKRGQDVALRCDPISGHVSLYWYRQALGQGPEFLTYFNYEAQQDKSGLPNDRFSAERPEGSISTLTIQRTEQRDSAMYRCASSPGPPQGYYEQYFGPGTRLTVT.

This clonotype was seen only once. The chain is built from TRBV29-1 and TRBJ2-1; TRBD2 matches at 9 bases. Germline V gives CDR1 SQVTM, CDR2 ANQGSEA. This CDR3 is built from 15 residues. V trimming: 2 bases; J trimming: 7 bases; junction bases outside the gene matches: 9. CDR3 nucleotide sequence: TGCAGCGTTGAATTCCGGATAGCGGGAGTTAATGAGCAGTTCTTC. Its translation: CSVEFRIAGVNEQFF.

In its sample, this clonotype was seen many times. This chain joins TRBV29-1 and TRBJ2-7; D possibly matches TRBD1 or TRBD2 (5 bases each). Germline CDR1 reads SQVTM; CDR2 reads ANQGSEA. Trimming cost V 4 bases and J 4 bases, with 11 bases left between them. This CDR3 has 12 residues. The CDR3 sequence is CSVGGSPYEQYF. The CDR3 DNA reads TGCAGCGTTGGGGGGTCACCTTACGAGCAGTACTTC.

The chain couples TRBV20-1 to TRBJ2-3, with 11 nucleotides matching TRBD2. Germline V gene lookup returns CDR1 DFQATT and CDR2 SNEGSKA (reference sequence). This CDR3 comprises 15 residues. V was clipped by 4 bases and J by 1 base; unmatched bases: 4. CDR3 in amino acids: CSANRLAGRTDTQYF. CDR3 coding DNA: TGCAGTGCTAACCGACTAGCGGGGCGCACAGATACGCAGTATTTT.

V usage is TRBV14 and J usage is TRBJ2-3; 7 nucleotides match TRBD1. This CDR3 region has 15 residues. The V gene end was trimmed by 4 bases and the J gene end by 2 bases; junction bases not matched to a gene: 6. Germline assignment: CDR1 SGHDN and CDR2 FVKESK. The DNA of the CDR3 is TGTGCCAGCAGCCTTCACAGGGGATACACAGATACGCAGTATTTT. Residues: CASSLHRGYTDTQYF.

This clonotype was detected a few times. J is TRBJ2-1 and V is TRBV5-5; D may be TRBD2 (5 bases). V was shortened by 4 bases and J by 5 bases, with 13 bases between the two germline ends. The V gene's germline CDR1 is SGHKS and CDR2 YYEKEE (reference sequence). The CDR3 is 14 amino acids. The CDR3 loop reads CASSTRVMNNEQFF. The DNA of the CDR3 is TGTGCCAGCAGCACGAGGGTAATGAACAATGAGCAGTTCTTC.

This clonotype was counted at least ten times. The CDR3 DNA is TGTGCCAGCAGTCCAGCAGGCCTAGCGGGAGATAATGAGCAGTTCTTC. Its translation: CASSPAGLAGDNEQFF. This chain links TRBV27 with TRBJ2-1, with TRBD2 matching over 10 bases. V dropped 5 bases and J dropped 7; count of bases not matched to a gene: 11. This CDR3 is built from 16 residues. The germline V gene has CDR1 MNHEY and CDR2 SMNVEV (reference sequence).